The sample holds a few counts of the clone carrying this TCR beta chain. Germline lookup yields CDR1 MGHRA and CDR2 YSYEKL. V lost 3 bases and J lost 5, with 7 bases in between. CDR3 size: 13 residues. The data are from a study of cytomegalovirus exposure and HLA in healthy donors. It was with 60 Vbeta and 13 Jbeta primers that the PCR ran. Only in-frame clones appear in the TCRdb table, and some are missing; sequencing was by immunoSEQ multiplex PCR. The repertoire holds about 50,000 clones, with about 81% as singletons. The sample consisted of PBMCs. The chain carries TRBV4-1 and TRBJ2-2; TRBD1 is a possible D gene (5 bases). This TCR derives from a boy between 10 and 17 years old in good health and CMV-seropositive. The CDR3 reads CASSHPGTGELFF. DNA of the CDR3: TGCGCCAGCAGCCACCCAGGGACCGGGGAGCTGTTTTTT.